Following are 27 T cell receptor beta chains from one sample sequenced in a study of TIL therapy for anti-PD-1-resistant metastatic lung cancer. Time point in this sample: pre-treatment sample, taken before nivolumab and TIL therapy. Pleural nodules or supraclavicular lymph nodes made up most of the excised metastases sampled. This was the immunoSEQ v3 assay. Assay used: immunoSEQ multiplex PCR; TCRdb lists only in-frame clones, some missing. This table holds roughly 92,000 clones, under 70% found once. The sequences come from tumor tissue, collected at baseline. All receptors come from a person aged 25 to 80 with non-small cell lung cancer.

The chain joins TRBV19 to TRBJ2-3; 8 nucleotides agree with TRBD2. CDR1 LNHDA and CDR2 SQIVND come from the germline V gene (reference sequence). This CDR3 spans 13 amino acids. V was pared by 6 bases and J by 4 bases, with 3 bases of the junction left unmatched. The CDR3: CASSQGLADTQYF. In DNA, the CDR3 is TGTGCCAGTAGCCAGGGACTAGCAGATACGCAGTATTTT.

This chain links TRBV4-2 with TRBJ1-1, with D possibly TRBD1 on 5 matching bases. This CDR3 comprises 15 residues. Germline V CDR1 and CDR2: LGHNA, YNFKEQ. The V end was cut by 2 bases, the J end by 5 bases, with 15 bases between. CDR3 protein: CASSQRDQQRTEAFF. The DNA of the CDR3 is TGTGCCAGCAGCCAACGGGACCAGCAGAGGACTGAAGCTTTCTTT.

The table lists this clone with many counts. This chain joins TRBV18 and TRBJ2-2, with 7 bases aligning to TRBD1. Germline CDR1 KGHSH, CDR2 LQKENI. The J segment lost 1 base and the V segment lost 5 bases, leaving 10 bases of the junction unmatched. The CDR3 extends over 17 amino acids. The CDR3: CASSARSSGGNTGELFF. CDR3 DNA sequence: TGTGCCAGCTCAGCCAGGTCGTCAGGGGGGAACACCGGGGAGCTGTTTTTT.

This chain uses TRBV5-1 with TRBJ1-2; D is unresolved. Trimming removed 1 base from V and 6 bases from J, with 16 bases in between. The germline CDR1 and CDR2 sequences are SGHRS and YFSETQ. This CDR3 comprises 15 residues. CDR3 in amino acids: CASSLSSGQQDGYTF. DNA for the CDR3: TGCGCCAGCAGCTTGTCCTCCGGTCAGCAAGATGGCTACACCTTC. The whole variable domain, remainder taken from reference TRBV5-1 and TRBJ1-2, is KAGVTQTPRYLIKTRGQQVTLSCSPISGHRSVSWYQQTPGQGLQFLFEYFSETQRNKGNFPGRFSGRQFSNSRSEMNVSTLELGDSALYLCASSLSSGQQDGYTFGSGTRLTVV.

J is TRBJ1-5 and V is TRBV5-1, with D uncertain. The CDR3 is 14 residues long. V shed 2 bases and J shed 6 bases, with 12 bases lying between them. CDR1 and CDR2 (germline): SGHRS, YFSETQ. The CDR3 protein is CASSLGGVSQPQHF. The CDR3 DNA follows: TGCGCCAGCAGCTTAGGTGGAGTTAGTCAGCCCCAGCATTTT.

J is TRBJ1-5 and V is TRBV7-9, with a possible D match to TRBD1 (6 bases). In germline, CDR1 is SEHNR, CDR2 FQNEAQ (reference sequence). The ends were cut back, 8 bases at V and 0 bases at J, with 14 bases in the middle. This CDR3 is built from 15 residues. In DNA, the CDR3 is TGTGCCAGCGGAAAAACAGGGAATAGCAATCAGCCCCAGCATTTT. This codes for CASGKTGNSNQPQHF.

This clone was observed a few times. The chain couples TRBV7-9 to TRBJ2-1; 8 nucleotides agree with TRBD1. CDR3 size: 14 residues. Germline V gives CDR1 SEHNR, CDR2 FQNEAQ (reference sequence). Trimming cost V 1 base and J 5 bases; bases outside gene matches: 1. The CDR3 spells CASSLGRGHNEQFF. The CDR3 region has the DNA TGTGCCAGCAGCTTAGGCAGGGGGCACAATGAGCAGTTCTTC.

This clone has only a few counts. The gene calls are TRBV12-3 or TRBV12-4 and TRBJ1-2, with D unresolved. The CDR3 consists of 12 residues. Trimming cost V 3 bases and J 8 bases, with 10 bases left between them. DNA of the CDR3: TGTGCCAGCAGTTTTGCGGGGAACGGCTACACCTTC. Translated: CASSFAGNGYTF.

This sequence joins TRBV9 and TRBJ1-1, with 9 bases matching TRBD1. CDR1 SGDLS and CDR2 YYNGEE come from the germline V gene. The CDR3 runs 13 residues. Trimming at V came to 4 bases and at J to 7 bases, leaving 5 bases not matched to a gene. This CDR3 reads CASSKQGAVEAFF. DNA of the CDR3: TGTGCCAGCAGCAAACAGGGGGCGGTTGAAGCTTTCTTT. The full variable domain, rest sourced from reference TRBV9 and TRBJ1-1, is DSGVTQTPKHLITATGQRVTLRCSPRSGDLSVYWYQQSLDQGLQFLIQYYNGEERAKGNILERFSAQQFPDLHSELNLSSLELGDSALYFCASSKQGAVEAFFGQGTRLTVV.

V and J are TRBV24-1 and TRBJ2-5; 7 bases are shared with TRBD1. V lost 4 bases to trimming and J lost 1 base; unmatched junction nucleotides: 5. This CDR3 contains 15 residues. Germline lookup yields CDR1 KGHDR and CDR2 SFDVKD. CDR3 protein: CATSELTGSQETQYF. The CDR3 DNA is TGTGCCACCAGTGAGTTGACAGGGTCCCAAGAGACCCAGTACTTC.

The rearrangement links TRBV5-8 to TRBJ2-6; a weak D match, TRBD1 (5 bases). The CDR3 sequence is 15 residues long. V lost 5 bases, J lost 4 bases, and 13 bases lay in between. From germline, CDR1 is SGHTS and CDR2 YDEGEE. CDR3 nucleotides: TGTGCCAGCAGTCCCTGGGGCTCCGGGGCCAACGTCCTGACTTTC. Amino acid sequence: CASSPWGSGANVLTF.

The V gene is TRBV5-1, the J gene TRBJ2-3, with D maybe TRBD2 (6 bases). The germline gives CDR1 SGHRS, CDR2 YFSETQ. This CDR3 contains 15 residues. V shed 2 bases and J shed 2 bases, with 12 bases lying between them. The CDR3 DNA follows: TGCGCCAGCAGCTTCAGGACTACCGACACAGATACGCAGTATTTT. Residues: CASSFRTTDTDTQYF. Filled out from reference TRBV5-1 and TRBJ2-3, the complete variable domain reads KAGVTQTPRYLIKTRGQQVTLSCSPISGHRSVSWYQQTPGQGLQFLFEYFSETQRNKGNFPGRFSGRQFSNSRSEMNVSTLELGDSALYLCASSFRTTDTDTQYFGPGTRLTVL.

The genes are TRBV7-2 and TRBJ1-2, with D hard to call. There are 13 residues in the CDR3. Germline assignment: CDR1 SGHTA and CDR2 FQGNSA. With 4 bases removed from V and 8 bases from J, the gap between germline ends came to 14 bases. The CDR3 is CASSSSGTGGYTF. CDR3 DNA sequence: TGTGCCAGCAGCTCGTCAGGAACGGGAGGCTACACCTTC.

The CDR3 spells CASSWGLAGATDTQYF. The CDR3 DNA is TGCGCCAGCAGCTGGGGACTAGCGGGGGCCACAGATACGCAGTATTTT. The J gene is TRBJ2-3, the V gene TRBV5-1; 14 bases are a match to TRBD2. This CDR3 contains 16 residues. The trim removed 3 bases at V and 2 bases at J, leaving 2 bases unmatched. CDR1 is SGHRS and CDR2 is YFSETQ in the germline V gene.

This clone has at least ten counts. This chain uses TRBV28 with TRBJ2-7, with 10 nucleotides matching TRBD1. Germline CDR1 MDHEN, CDR2 SYDVKM. The CDR3 contains 16 residues. The ends lost 2 bases at V and 3 bases at J; junction bases unmatched: 7. The CDR3 protein is CASSLRQGAAGYEQYF. For the CDR3, the DNA is TGTGCCAGCAGTTTACGACAGGGGGCGGCGGGCTACGAGCAGTACTTC.

This chain uses TRBV30 with TRBJ2-3; D is undetermined. Trimming removed 2 bases from V and 0 bases from J, with 6 bases in between. This CDR3 is 13 amino acids long. Germline CDR1 is GTSNPN and CDR2 is SVGIG (reference sequence). The CDR3 sequence is CAWSLPSTDTQYF. CDR3 DNA: TGTGCCTGGAGTTTACCTAGCACAGATACGCAGTATTTT. Together with reference TRBV30 and TRBJ2-3, the CDR3 gives the full variable domain: SQTIHQWPATLVQPVGSPLSLECTVEGTSNPNLYWYRQAAGRGLQLLFYSVGIGQISSEVPQNLSASRPQDRQFILSSKKLLLSDSGFYLCAWSLPSTDTQYFGPGTRLTVL.

The chain links TRBV6-1 to TRBJ2-7; D gene uncertain. The CDR3 has 13 residues. Germline V CDR1 and CDR2: MNHNS, SASEGT. V lost 0 bases to trimming and J lost 3 bases, with 6 bases between them. CDR3 region: CASSEAQDYEQYF. Written as DNA, the CDR3 is TGTGCCAGCAGTGAAGCGCAAGACTACGAGCAGTACTTC.

The chain carries TRBV2 and TRBJ1-2; D is possibly TRBD1 (6 bases). CDR3 length: 15 amino acids. Germline V gene sequence: CDR1 SNHLY, CDR2 FYNNEI. V lost 7 bases to trimming and J lost 6 bases, with 21 bases between them. In DNA form, the CDR3 reads TGTGCCAGCACCATGATCTCCCTCGGGGGCAATGGCTACACCTTC. As protein: CASTMISLGGNGYTF.

This rearrangement joins TRBV28 to TRBJ1-2; D may be TRBD1 (6 bases). V was cut by 8 bases and J by 4 bases, with 17 bases left in between. This CDR3 is built from 14 residues. From germline, CDR1 is MDHEN and CDR2 SYDVKM. In DNA, the CDR3 is TGTGCCAGCTTCTCGAGGGGGGGCGGCTATGGCTACACCTTC. It codes for CASFSRGGGYGYTF.

This chain joins TRBV7-2 and TRBJ1-1; D perhaps matches TRBD1 (6 bases). The CDR3 extends over 13 amino acids. Trimming left V 6 bases short and J 1 base short, with 9 bases between. Germline CDR1 is SGHTA and CDR2 is FQGNSA. The DNA for the CDR3 is TGTGCCAGCAGTAGACAGGCGAACACTGAAGCTTTCTTT. This encodes CASSRQANTEAFF. The whole variable domain, filled in from reference TRBV7-2 and TRBJ1-1, reads GAGVSQSPSNKVTEKGKDVELRCDPISGHTALYWYRQSLGQGLEFLIYFQGNSAPDKSGLPSDRFSAERTGGSVSTLTIQRTQQEDSAVYLCASSRQANTEAFFGQGTRLTVV.

J is TRBJ1-3 and V is TRBV24-1, with D unresolved. Trimming took off 1 base at V and 2 bases at J, with 8 bases between the two ends. Looked up from germline, CDR1 is KGHDR and CDR2 is SFDVKD. The CDR3 is made up of 15 amino acids. CDR3 loop: CATSDFGFAGNTIYF. The CDR3 nucleotides are TGTGCCACCAGTGATTTTGGGTTCGCTGGAAACACCATATATTTT.

This sequence joins TRBV19 and TRBJ2-2; 7 bases are a match to TRBD1. The CDR3 contains 13 residues. Per the germline V gene, CDR1 is LNHDA and CDR2 is SQIVND (reference sequence). J was trimmed by 7 bases and V by 5 bases; bases with no gene match: 4. In DNA, the CDR3 is TGTGCCAGTAGTGGGCAGGGGGTCGGGGAGCTGTTTTTT. Translated: CASSGQGVGELFF.

This clone has a single count. This chain links TRBV2 with TRBJ2-1; 8 bases are shared with TRBD1. Trimming removed 8 bases from V and 7 bases from J; junction bases left unmatched: 10. The germline V gene encodes CDR1 SNHLY and CDR2 FYNNEI. The CDR3 spans 14 residues. The CDR3 nucleotides are TGTGCCAGCCCTCGCCTCGACAGGGGTAATGAGCAGTTCTTC. Translation gives CASPRLDRGNEQFF.

This rearrangement joins TRBV9 to TRBJ2-2; TRBD1 is a possible D gene (6 bases). This CDR3 region has 17 residues. V was trimmed by 0 bases and J by 6 bases, leaving 18 bases between them. Germline V gives CDR1 SGDLS, CDR2 YYNGEE. The CDR3 here is CASSVGSARGHAGELFF. CDR3 nucleotides: TGTGCCAGCAGCGTAGGGAGTGCCAGGGGTCATGCCGGGGAGCTGTTTTTT.

The chain recombines TRBV28 with TRBJ2-5, with D possibly TRBD2 on 5 matching bases. CDR3 length equals 13 residues. The germline V gene has CDR1 MDHEN and CDR2 SYDVKM. The V end was cut by 8 bases, the J end by 5 bases, with 15 bases between. CDR3 protein: CASRTTGSETQYF. CDR3 sequence (DNA): TGTGCCAGCCGCACCACGGGATCCGAGACCCAGTACTTC.

This clone was recorded a few times. The chain carries TRBV30 and TRBJ1-5; D unresolved. The germline V and J ends were trimmed by 4 bases and 1 base, with 11 bases remaining between them. CDR1 is GTSNPN, CDR2 SVGIG, per germline (reference sequence). The CDR3 length is 14 residues. CDR3: CAWTRPGSNQPQHF. CDR3 DNA: TGTGCCTGGACAAGACCAGGAAGCAATCAGCCCCAGCATTTT.

This CDR3 is CASSQDIGGDEQFF. In DNA, the CDR3 is TGTGCCAGCAGCCAAGATATAGGGGGCGATGAGCAGTTCTTC. This chain links TRBV3-1 (or the pseudogene TRBV3-2) with TRBJ2-1, with TRBD1 matching 7 bases. Germline loops: CDR1 LGHDT, CDR2 YNNKEL (reference sequence). The CDR3 sequence is 14 residues long. V was pared by 0 bases and J by 8 bases, with 4 bases of the junction left unmatched.